The TCR beta chain described here comes from a study of blood T cell repertoires in COVID-19. On the study more broadly: Whether acute or convalescent, the COVID-19 samples came from the United States, Italy and Spain. The cDNA or gDNA used as material had been derived from T cells, B-cell-depleted T cells, or PBMCs.

Original processing notes: Reference gene primers were amplified, and this amplification served to estimate nucleated cell counts. The repertoire was sequenced with immunoSEQ multiplex PCR; TCRdb's copy has only in-frame clones and lacks some. The DNA gave D and trimming, while V, J and clone size come from that table. In the table there are roughly 80,000 clones, 84% of which are singletons. This CDR3 is built from 12 residues. Trimming cost V 5 bases and J 7 bases; bases outside gene matches: 1. The germline CDR1 and CDR2 sequences are MNHEY and SVGEGT. The sample consisted of peripheral blood. The rearrangement uses TRBV6-2 or TRBV6-3 and TRBJ2-1; 8 bases are shared with TRBD2. The sequence came from a middle-aged man with acute or convalescent COVID-19. The CDR3 nucleotides are TGTGCCAGCAGTGGGACTAGTAATGAGCAGTTCTTC. It specifies CASSGTSNEQFF.